A selection of T cell receptor beta chains follows, all from one sample in a study of a mutant IDH1 vaccine in newly diagnosed glioma. These TCRs are of unknown antigen specificity. Profiling relied on immunoSEQ multiplex PCR, and the TCRdb table lists in-frame clones only, not all of them. The sample gives roughly 51,000 clones, about 81% of which show up once; approximately 4.3% is in the top ten. The sample here was PBMCs, taken from a glioma patient whose treatment included an IDH1 peptide vaccine. The receptors stem from a woman aged 30 to 39 with glioma. Some clones in this sample may be carry-over from other donors' samples. Both conserved end residues are part of each CDR3. Fields, in order: D gene, V gene, clone size, J gene, CDR3 DNA, CDR3 protein. The D gene is left open where the match is weak. Clone size appears in some rows only: once, few, many, or a class for an expanded clone.

>TRBD2|TRBV7-9|-|TRBJ2-7
TGTGCCAGCGGGCTAGCGGATACCTACGAGCAGTACTTC
CASGLADTYEQYF
>-|TRBV6-7|-|TRBJ2-5
TGTGCCAGCAGTCCGATCCTCCAAGAGACCCAGTACTTC
CASSPILQETQYF
>TRBD2|TRBV25-1|-|TRBJ2-1
TGTGCCAGCAGTGTGACTAGCGGGAGTTTAGATGAGCAGTTCTTC
CASSVTSGSLDEQFF
>TRBD1|TRBV27|-|TRBJ2-7
TGTGCCAGCAGTGCCGGGACAGGGGGGTACGAGCAGTACTTC
CASSAGTGGYEQYF
>TRBD1|TRBV6-1|-|TRBJ2-7
TGTGCCAGCCTCACAGGGGTCCTAGCCTACGAGCAGTACTTC
CASLTGVLAYEQYF
>-|TRBV28|once|TRBJ1-2
TGTGCCAGCAGACCCGGGGGCGGGCGAGGCTACACCTTC
CASRPGGGRGYTF
>-|TRBV6-1|-|TRBJ2-7
TGTGCCAGCGCCCGGGACGGTTCCTCCTACGAGCAGTACTTC
CASARDGSSYEQYF
>-|TRBV5-4|-|TRBJ1-2
TGTGCCAGCAGCTTGGGGGGGGCGCGGGCTGGCTACACCTTC
CASSLGGARAGYTF
>-|TRBV6-1|once|TRBJ2-3
TGTGCCAGCAGAGCCCCCGGACAGTTAGATACGCAGTATTTT
CASRAPGQLDTQYF
>TRBD2|TRBV11-2|-|TRBJ2-2
TGTGCCAGCAGCTCCCCGGGGCGGGGCGGGAGGGCCGGGGAGCTGTTTTTT
CASSSPGRGGRAGELFF
>TRBD1|TRBV19|-|TRBJ2-5
TGTGCCAGTAGTACCCGGGGACAGGGGGCCGGAGAGACCCAGTACTTC
CASSTRGQGAGETQYF
>TRBD1|TRBV6-1|-|TRBJ2-4
TGTGCCAGCCTAGGACAGGGTAACATTCAGTACTTC
CASLGQGNIQYF
>-|TRBV29-1|-|TRBJ2-5
TGCATCGACCCCCTTCGGCAGCAAGAGACCCAGTACTTC
CIDPLRQQETQYF
>TRBD1|TRBV5-1|-|TRBJ2-7
TGCGCCAGCAGAACCGGGACAGGGAACTACGAGCAGTACTTC
CASRTGTGNYEQYF
>-|TRBV2|-|TRBJ1-1
TGTGCCAGCAGACACAGTGTTAATAGCCCTGAAGCTTTCTTT
CASRHSVNSPEAFF
>-|TRBV25-1|few|TRBJ1-2
TGTGCCAGCAGATCGACAGTTAACTATGGCTACACCTTC
CASRSTVNYGYTF
>-|TRBV4-2|-|TRBJ1-5
TGTGCCAGCAGCCAAGAGACGGGGCCCTTGGAGCCCCAGCATTTT
CASSQETGPLEPQHF
>-|TRBV11-3|-|TRBJ1-1
TGTGCCAGCAGCTTAGATAGCTGGGATGGGAACACTGAAGCTTTCTTT
CASSLDSWDGNTEAFF
>-|TRBV6-5|-|TRBJ2-2
TGTGCCAGCTCTGGAGTGAACACCGGGGAGCTGTTTTTT
CASSGVNTGELFF
>-|TRBV9|-|TRBJ1-3
TGTGCCAGCAGCCCCTGGGAGGGCACCATATATTTT
CASSPWEGTIYF
>TRBD1|TRBV10-3|few|TRBJ1-1
TGTGCCATCGGCCAGACAGGGCTGGACACTGAAGCTTTCTTT
CAIGQTGLDTEAFF
>-|TRBV6-6|-|TRBJ1-3
TGTGCCAGCAGTTACTTTTCAGGGGACTCTGGAAACACCATATATTTT
CASSYFSGDSGNTIYF
>TRBD2|TRBV10-3|-|TRBJ2-1
TGTGCCATCATGGGGACTAGCGGTCTGACTAACTCCTACAATGAGCAGTTCTTC
CAIMGTSGLTNSYNEQFF
>TRBD2|TRBV9|-|TRBJ2-1
TGTGCCAGCAGCGTGACTAGCGGGAGATACAATGAGCAGTTCTTC
CASSVTSGRYNEQFF
>-|TRBV30|-|TRBJ2-1
TGTGCCTGGAGCCCGGTAGATGAGCAGTTCTTC
CAWSPVDEQFF
>-|TRBV10-3|-|TRBJ1-1
TGTGCCATGTCAGGGGTCGGGAACACTGAAGCTTTCTTT
CAMSGVGNTEAFF
>-|TRBV19|few|TRBJ1-1
TGTGCCAGTAGTCTTTCATTGAACACTGAAGCTTTCTTT
CASSLSLNTEAFF
>TRBD1|TRBV6-1|-|TRBJ2-7
TGTGCCAGCAGGGGACAGGGCTACGAGCAGTACTTC
CASRGQGYEQYF
>TRBD1|TRBV27|-|TRBJ1-1
TGTGCCAGCAGCTCCCGGACAGGCCTGAACACTGAAGCTTTCTTT
CASSSRTGLNTEAFF
>-|TRBV4-2|-|TRBJ2-7
TGTGCCAGCAGCCAAGATGGGGACTTCTCCCTGGGCTCCTACGAGCAGTACTTC
CASSQDGDFSLGSYEQYF
>-|TRBV6-1|-|TRBJ1-4
TGTGCCAGCAGTGGCGTCGGGCAGGGGTTCACCGGAGGCATTGAAAAACTGTTTTTT
CASSGVGQGFTGGIEKLFF
>-|TRBV7-2|-|TRBJ2-7
TGTGCCAGCAGCTTAGCGGGAAGGTACGAGCAGTACTTC
CASSLAGRYEQYF
>-|TRBV6-1|-|TRBJ2-3
TGTGCCAGCAACGGAGAAGGAGGGAGCACAGATACGCAGTATTTT
CASNGEGGSTDTQYF
>-|TRBV29-1|-|TRBJ2-7
TGCAGCGTTCTTAAGGGGGGGAGGCACGAGCAGTACTTC
CSVLKGGRHEQYF
>-|TRBV29-1|-|TRBJ1-3
TGCAGCGTTGAAGATCTAGGAGGGCAGGGGTTTTCTGGAAACACCATATATTTT
CSVEDLGGQGFSGNTIYF
>-|TRBV9|-|TRBJ2-3
TGTGCCAGCAGCCCCGTCGGGGGATTTCTGGGGGATACGCAGTATTTT
CASSPVGGFLGDTQYF
>-|TRBV5-1|-|TRBJ2-3
TGCGCCAGCAGCTTGGAAGATACGCAGTATTTT
CASSLEDTQYF
>-|TRBV5-4|-|TRBJ1-2
TGTGCCAGCAGCTTGTCGGGGACGGACTATGGCTACACCTTC
CASSLSGTDYGYTF
>-|TRBV23-1|-|TRBJ2-7
TGCGCCAGCAGTCAACCATATCACGAGCAGTACTTC
CASSQPYHEQYF
>-|TRBV6-1|-|TRBJ2-3
TGTGCCAGCAGGGGGGGTGTTCTCAGAGATACGCAGTATTTT
CASRGGVLRDTQYF
>TRBD1|TRBV5-8|once|TRBJ1-5
TGTGCCAGCAGCCCCTGGGCAGGGGGGATTAGCAATCAGCCCCAGCATTTT
CASSPWAGGISNQPQHF
>TRBD1|TRBV5-1|-|TRBJ2-4
TGCGCCAGCAGTCGACAGGGAGAAAACATTCAGTACTTC
CASSRQGENIQYF
>-|TRBV5-6|-|TRBJ1-5
TGTGCCAGCTCAATCCGGGGGGGCTACCAGCCCCAGCATTTT
CASSIRGGYQPQHF
>TRBD1|TRBV2|-|TRBJ1-4
TGTGCCAGCAGTGAAGCAAACAGGGGGCGGGAAAAACTGTTTTTT
CASSEANRGREKLFF
>-|TRBV6-1|-|TRBJ1-2
TGTGCCAGCAGTGAAGAACTAGACAGGCGCTATGGCTACACCTTC
CASSEELDRRYGYTF
>TRBD1|TRBV7-9|-|TRBJ2-7
TGTGCCAGCAGCGGTCGGACAGGGCACTGGTACTTC
CASSGRTGHWYF
>-|TRBV19|-|TRBJ2-5
TGTGCCAGTAGCCGCCAGCGGACCCAAGAGACCCAGTACTTC
CASSRQRTQETQYF
>TRBD2|TRBV5-1|-|TRBJ2-5
TGCGCCAGCAGCTTACAGGGACTAGCGGGTGGGGAGACCCAGTACTTC
CASSLQGLAGGETQYF
>TRBD1|TRBV11-3|-|TRBJ1-1
TGTGCCAGCACAGGGGGGAGTGTGACTGAAGCTTTCTTT
CASTGGSVTEAFF
>-|TRBV11-2|-|TRBJ2-2
TGTGCCAGCAGCTTATTCGGGGAGCTGTTTTTT
CASSLFGELFF
>-|TRBV5-4|-|TRBJ2-5
TGTGCCAGCAGCTTGGAGATTTCGACAGGAGAGACCCAGTACTTC
CASSLEISTGETQYF
>TRBD1|TRBV7-8|-|TRBJ2-4
TGTGCCAGCAGCTCCGCGACAGGGACGACAGCCAAAAACATTCAGTACTTC
CASSSATGTTAKNIQYF
>-|TRBV7-3|-|TRBJ1-1
TGTGCCAGCAGTTTCGGGGGGTCTGGGAACACTGAAGCTTTCTTT
CASSFGGSGNTEAFF
>-|TRBV7-2|-|TRBJ1-3
TGTGCCAGCAGCCCCTGGAACACTGGAAACACCATATATTTT
CASSPWNTGNTIYF
>-|TRBV2|-|TRBJ2-7
TGTGCCAGCAGTGGTTTCGGGGTCGCGAATACGTACGAGCAGTACTTC
CASSGFGVANTYEQYF
>-|TRBV2|-|TRBJ2-1
TGTGCCAGCAGTGAGCTATACATTCATGAGCAGTTCTTC
CASSELYIHEQFF